What follows are 7 T cell receptor beta chains derived from one specimen sequenced in a study of graft-versus-host responses after intestinal transplantation. No antigen is known for these receptors. The repertoire was sequenced with immunoSEQ multiplex PCR; TCRdb's copy has only in-frame clones and lacks some. The data show tens of thousands of clones, with around 92% seen just once and roughly 0.1% held by the top ten. The material sequenced was unstimulated CD4+ T cells sorted from spleen or lymph node cells, taken before intestinal transplant. The receptor source for this set is a human donor who received an intestinal transplant.

The chain joins TRBV28 to TRBJ1-1, with TRBD1 identical over 9 bases. The J segment lost 11 bases and the V segment lost 7 bases, leaving 5 bases of the junction unmatched. Germline CDR1 MDHEN, CDR2 SYDVKM. There are 11 residues in the CDR3. CDR3 sequence: CASTGQGGAFF. The CDR3 DNA sequence: TGTGCCAGCACGGGACAGGGAGGCGCTTTCTTT. Complete variable domain (other parts from reference TRBV28 and TRBJ1-1): DVKVTQSSRYLVKRTGEKVFLECVQDMDHENMFWYRQDPGLGLRLIYFSYDVKMKEKGDIPEGYSVSREKKERFSLILESASTNQTSMYLCASTGQGGAFFGQGTRLTVV.

The chain is built from TRBV10-3 and TRBJ1-1; a possible D gene is TRBD1 (6 bases). Trimming stripped 5 bases from V and 5 bases from J, with 6 bases between. The CDR3 is 11 amino acids. Germline CDR1 reads ENHRY; CDR2 reads SYGVKD. The CDR3: CAISQGTEAFF. The CDR3 DNA is TGTGCCATCAGTCAGGGGACTGAAGCTTTCTTT.

This chain links TRBV7-2 with TRBJ2-7, with D possibly TRBD1 on 5 matching bases. Germline V lookup: CDR1 SGHTA, CDR2 FQGNSA. V lost 7 bases, J lost 3 bases, and 13 bases lay in between. This CDR3 comprises 13 residues. The CDR3 loop reads CASTYDSYYEQYF. CDR3 sequence (DNA): TGTGCCAGCACCTATGACAGCTACTACGAGCAGTACTTC.

This chain uses TRBV19 with TRBJ1-1, with 7 nucleotides matching TRBD1. After removal of 7 bases from V and 5 bases from J, the junction contained 13 bases not matched to a gene. Germline values: CDR1 LNHDA, CDR2 SQIVND (reference sequence). The CDR3 has 15 residues. CDR3 in DNA: TGTGCCAGTAACAGGGGTATGGGAAATTGGACTGAAGCTTTCTTT. Protein sequence: CASNRGMGNWTEAFF.

The chain is built from TRBV19 and TRBJ2-7, with D perhaps matching TRBD2 (5 bases). The CDR3 contains 14 residues. CDR1 is LNHDA and CDR2 is SQIVND in the germline V gene (reference sequence). Trimming left V 6 bases short and J 0 bases short, with 12 bases between. CDR3 protein: CASRGGGHSYEQYF. The DNA of the CDR3 is TGTGCCAGTAGGGGCGGCGGGCACTCCTACGAGCAGTACTTC.

The rearrangement links TRBV5-1 to TRBJ2-5, with D perhaps matching TRBD2 (7 bases). Germline CDR1 reads SGHRS; CDR2 reads YFSETQ. Trimming pared 0 bases from V and 4 bases from J, leaving 13 bases between. There are 15 residues in the CDR3. The CDR3 is CASSLGRGLGETQYF. The CDR3 DNA reads as TGCGCCAGCAGCTTGGGGCGGGGGCTTGGAGAGACCCAGTACTTC.

Concerning this clone itself: Other DNA sequences within the sample encode an identical CDR3. This rearrangement joins TRBV7-2 to TRBJ2-3, with D perhaps matching TRBD2 (6 bases). CDR3 size: 15 residues. V lost 0 bases and J lost 1, with 8 bases in between. CDR1 and CDR2 from the germline V gene are SGHTA and FQGNSA. CDR3 bases: TGTGCCAGCAGCTTAGCGGGGGGTCGCACAGATACGCAGTATTTT. This encodes CASSLAGGRTDTQYF.